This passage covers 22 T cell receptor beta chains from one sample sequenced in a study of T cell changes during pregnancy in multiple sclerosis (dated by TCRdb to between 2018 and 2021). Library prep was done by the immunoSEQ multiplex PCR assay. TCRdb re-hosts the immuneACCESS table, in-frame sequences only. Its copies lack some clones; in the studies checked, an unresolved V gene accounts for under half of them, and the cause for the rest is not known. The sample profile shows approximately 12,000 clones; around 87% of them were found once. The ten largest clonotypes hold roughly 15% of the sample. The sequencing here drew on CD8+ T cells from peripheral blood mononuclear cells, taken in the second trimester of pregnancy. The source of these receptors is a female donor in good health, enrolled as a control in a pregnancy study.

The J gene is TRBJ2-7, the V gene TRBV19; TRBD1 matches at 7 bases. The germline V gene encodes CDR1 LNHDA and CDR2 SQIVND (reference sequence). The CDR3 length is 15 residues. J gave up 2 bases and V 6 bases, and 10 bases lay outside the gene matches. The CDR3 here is CASSRARQGTYEQYF. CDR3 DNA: TGTGCCAGTAGCCGGGCCCGACAGGGTACCTACGAGCAGTACTTC.

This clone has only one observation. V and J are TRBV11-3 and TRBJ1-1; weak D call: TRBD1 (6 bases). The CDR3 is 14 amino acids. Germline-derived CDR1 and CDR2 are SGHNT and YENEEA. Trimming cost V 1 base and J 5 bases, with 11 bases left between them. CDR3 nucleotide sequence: TGTGCCAGCAGCTTAGGAGGCCAGGGGACTGAAGCTTTCTTT. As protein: CASSLGGQGTEAFF.

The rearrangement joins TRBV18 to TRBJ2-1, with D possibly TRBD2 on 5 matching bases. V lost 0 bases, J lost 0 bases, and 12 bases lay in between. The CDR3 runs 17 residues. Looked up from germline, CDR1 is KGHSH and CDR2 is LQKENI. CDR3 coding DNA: TGTGCCAGCTCACCACCCCCTAGCAGCAGCTCCTACAATGAGCAGTTCTTC. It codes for CASSPPPSSSSYNEQFF.

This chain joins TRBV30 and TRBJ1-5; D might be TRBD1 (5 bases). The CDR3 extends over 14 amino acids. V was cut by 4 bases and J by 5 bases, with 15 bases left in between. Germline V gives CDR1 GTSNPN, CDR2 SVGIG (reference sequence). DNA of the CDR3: TGTGCCTGGAATGATGGGGCCGATCATCAGCCCCAGCATTTT. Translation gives CAWNDGADHQPQHF.

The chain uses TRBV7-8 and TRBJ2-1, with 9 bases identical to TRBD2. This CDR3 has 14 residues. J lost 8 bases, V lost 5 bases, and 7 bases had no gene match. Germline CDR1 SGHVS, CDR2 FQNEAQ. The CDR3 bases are TGTGCCAGCAGCCAAAGCGGGGGGCTCGATGAGCAGTTCTTC. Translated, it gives CASSQSGGLDEQFF.

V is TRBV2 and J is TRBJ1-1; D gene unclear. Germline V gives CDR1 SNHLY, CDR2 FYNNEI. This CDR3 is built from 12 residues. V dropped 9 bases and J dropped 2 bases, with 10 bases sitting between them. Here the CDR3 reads CASIGSNTEAFF. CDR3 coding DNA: TGTGCCAGTATAGGGAGTAACACTGAAGCTTTCTTT.

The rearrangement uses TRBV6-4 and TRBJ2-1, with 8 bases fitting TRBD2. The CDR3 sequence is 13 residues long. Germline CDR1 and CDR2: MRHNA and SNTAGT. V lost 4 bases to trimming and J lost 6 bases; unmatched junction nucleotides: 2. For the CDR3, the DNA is TGTGCCAGCAGTGCCGGGACTAGCAATGAGCAGTTCTTC. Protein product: CASSAGTSNEQFF.

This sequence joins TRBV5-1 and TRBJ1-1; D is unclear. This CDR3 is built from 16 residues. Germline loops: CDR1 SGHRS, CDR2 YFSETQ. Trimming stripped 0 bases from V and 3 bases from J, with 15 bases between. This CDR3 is CASSLAVLGRDTEAFF. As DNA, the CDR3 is TGCGCCAGCAGCTTGGCCGTTCTAGGGAGAGACACTGAAGCTTTCTTT.

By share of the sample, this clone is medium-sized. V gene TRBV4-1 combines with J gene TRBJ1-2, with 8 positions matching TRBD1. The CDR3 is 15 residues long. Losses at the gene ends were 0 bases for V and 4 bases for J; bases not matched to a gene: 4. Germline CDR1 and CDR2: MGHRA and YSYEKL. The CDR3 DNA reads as TGCGCCAGCAGCCAAGATCAGGGGGCGGTCTATGGCTACACCTTC. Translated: CASSQDQGAVYGYTF.

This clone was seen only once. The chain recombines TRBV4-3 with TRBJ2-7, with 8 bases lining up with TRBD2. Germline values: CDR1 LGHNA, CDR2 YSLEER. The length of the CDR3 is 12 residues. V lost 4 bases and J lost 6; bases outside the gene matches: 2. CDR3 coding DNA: TGCGCCAGCAGCCCCGGGGGGGGCGAGCAGTACTTC. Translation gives CASSPGGGEQYF.

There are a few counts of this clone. Here the CDR3 DNA reads TGCGCCAGCAGCTTGGCCGCGGGACAGATGAACACTGAAGCTTTCTTT. Amino acid sequence: CASSLAAGQMNTEAFF. V and J are TRBV5-1 and TRBJ1-1; 7 bases map to TRBD1. CDR3 size: 16 residues. The J segment lost 0 bases and the V segment lost 0 bases, leaving 5 bases of the junction unmatched. The V gene's germline CDR1 is SGHRS and CDR2 YFSETQ.

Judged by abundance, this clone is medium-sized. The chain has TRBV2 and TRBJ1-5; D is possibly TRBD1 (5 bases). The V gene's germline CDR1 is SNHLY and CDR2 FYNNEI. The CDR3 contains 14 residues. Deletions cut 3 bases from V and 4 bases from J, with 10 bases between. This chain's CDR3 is CASSEGLYNQPQHF. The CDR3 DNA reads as TGTGCCAGCAGTGAGGGACTGTATAATCAGCCCCAGCATTTT.

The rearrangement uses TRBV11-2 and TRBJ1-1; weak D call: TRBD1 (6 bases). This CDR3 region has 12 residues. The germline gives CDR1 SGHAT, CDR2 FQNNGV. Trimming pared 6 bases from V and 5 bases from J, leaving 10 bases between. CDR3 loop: CASSSQGTEAFF. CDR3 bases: TGTGCCAGCAGTTCACAGGGAACTGAAGCTTTCTTT.

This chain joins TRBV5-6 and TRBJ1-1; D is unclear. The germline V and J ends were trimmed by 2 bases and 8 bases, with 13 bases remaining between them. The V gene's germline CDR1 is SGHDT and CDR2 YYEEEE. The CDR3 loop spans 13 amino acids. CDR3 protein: CASSFLGSGEAFF. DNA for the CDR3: TGTGCCAGCAGCTTCCTGGGGTCGGGGGAAGCTTTCTTT.

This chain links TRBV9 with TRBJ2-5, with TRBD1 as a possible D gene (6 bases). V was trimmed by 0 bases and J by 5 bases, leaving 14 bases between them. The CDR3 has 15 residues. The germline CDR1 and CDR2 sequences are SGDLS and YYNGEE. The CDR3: CASSVGGPLRETQYF. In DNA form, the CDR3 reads TGTGCCAGCAGCGTAGGGGGGCCACTTCGGGAGACCCAGTACTTC.

The CDR3 spells CASSTPSQGAHSPLHF. CDR3 nucleotides: TGTGCCAGCAGCACCCCGAGCCAGGGGGCACATTCACCCCTCCACTTT. V is TRBV9 and J is TRBJ1-6; 8 positions match TRBD1. Per germline, CDR1 SGDLS and CDR2 YYNGEE. The CDR3 extends over 16 amino acids. J gave up 8 bases and V 4 bases, and 11 bases lay outside the gene matches. The whole variable domain, filled in from reference TRBV9 and TRBJ1-6, reads DSGVTQTPKHLITATGQRVTLRCSPRSGDLSVYWYQQSLDQGLQFLIQYYNGEERAKGNILERFSAQQFPDLHSELNLSSLELGDSALYFCASSTPSQGAHSPLHFGNGTRLTVT.

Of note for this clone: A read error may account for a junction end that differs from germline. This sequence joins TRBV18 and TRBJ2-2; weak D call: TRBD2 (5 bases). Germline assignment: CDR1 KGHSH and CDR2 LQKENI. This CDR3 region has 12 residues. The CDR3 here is CASFRQVGELFF. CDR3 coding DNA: TGTGCCAGCTTTCGGCAGGTCGGGGAGCTATTTTTT. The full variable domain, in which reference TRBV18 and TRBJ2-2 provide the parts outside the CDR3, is NAGVMQNPRHLVRRRGQEARLRCSPMKGHSHVYWYRQLPEEGLKFMVYLQKENIIDESGMPKERFSAEFPKEGPSILRIQQVVRGDSAAYFCASFRQVGELFFGEGSRLTVL.

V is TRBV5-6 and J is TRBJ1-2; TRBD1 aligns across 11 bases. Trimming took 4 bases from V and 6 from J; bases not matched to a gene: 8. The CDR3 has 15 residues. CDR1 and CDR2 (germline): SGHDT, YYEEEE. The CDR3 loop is CASSISGTGGHGYTF. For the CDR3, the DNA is TGTGCCAGCAGCATTTCCGGGACAGGGGGACATGGCTACACCTTC.

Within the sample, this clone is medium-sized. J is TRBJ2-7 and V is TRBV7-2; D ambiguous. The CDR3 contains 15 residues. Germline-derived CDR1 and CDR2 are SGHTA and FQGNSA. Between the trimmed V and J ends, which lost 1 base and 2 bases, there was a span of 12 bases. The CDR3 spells CASSLERVSAYEQYF. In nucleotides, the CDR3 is TGTGCCAGCAGCTTAGAAAGAGTTTCGGCCTACGAGCAGTACTTC.

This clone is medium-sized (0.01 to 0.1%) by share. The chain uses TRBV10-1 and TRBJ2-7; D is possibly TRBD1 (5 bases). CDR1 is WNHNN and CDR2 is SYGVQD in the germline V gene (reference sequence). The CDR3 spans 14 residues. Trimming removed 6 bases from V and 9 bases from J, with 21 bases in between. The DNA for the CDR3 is TGCGCCAGCAGACACTTCGGACCGGACCAGGGGCAGTACTTC. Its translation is CASRHFGPDQGQYF.

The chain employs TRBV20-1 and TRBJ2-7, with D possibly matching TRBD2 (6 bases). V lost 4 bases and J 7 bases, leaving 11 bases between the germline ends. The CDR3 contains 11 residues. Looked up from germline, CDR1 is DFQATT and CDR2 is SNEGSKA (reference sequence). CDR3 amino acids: CSATAGSEQYF. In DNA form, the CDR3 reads TGCAGTGCTACTGCGGGGTCTGAGCAGTACTTC.

CDR3 nucleotides: TGTGCCAGCAGTGAATACGAGACCTACGAGCAGTACTTC. This sequence encodes CASSEYETYEQYF. The chain joins TRBV6-1 to TRBJ2-7; no reliable D call. Looked up from germline, CDR1 is MNHNS and CDR2 is SASEGT. CDR3 length: 13 amino acids. Trimming pared 2 bases from V and 2 bases from J, leaving 7 bases between.